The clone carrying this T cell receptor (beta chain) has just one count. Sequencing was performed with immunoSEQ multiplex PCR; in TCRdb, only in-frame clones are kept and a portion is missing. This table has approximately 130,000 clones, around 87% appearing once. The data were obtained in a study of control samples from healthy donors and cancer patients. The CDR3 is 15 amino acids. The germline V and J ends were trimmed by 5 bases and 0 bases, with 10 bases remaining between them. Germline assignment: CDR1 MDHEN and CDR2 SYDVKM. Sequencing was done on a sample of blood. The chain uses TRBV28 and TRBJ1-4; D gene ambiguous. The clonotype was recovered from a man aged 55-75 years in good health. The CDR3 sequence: CASSGPRATNEKLFF. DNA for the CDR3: TGTGCCAGCAGTGGACCCAGAGCAACTAATGAAAAACTGTTTTTT.